These 5 T cell receptor beta chains originate from one sample sequenced in a study of shared clonotypes between healthy human individuals (TCRdb year 2020). Library preparation employed the immunoSEQ multiplex PCR assay. TCRdb took over this immuneACCESS table, retaining in-frame rearrangements with V and J assigned. Such tables are incomplete; in checked studies, under half of the missing clones stem from an unresolved V gene, and the remainder is unexplained. The sample contains about 2.1 million clones, 80% to 95% of them found a single time. The ten largest make up about 1.7% of the sample. CD8 naive samples consisted of CD45RO-negative cells that were positively selected for CCR7, yielding a CD45RA+CCR7+ population without TemRA cells. What was sequenced was naive CD8+ T cells from PBMCs. The sample's cell subset or site label, in plain terms: CD45RA+CCR7+. The source is a man younger than 35 in good health. Some clones in this sample may be carry-over from other donors' samples.

The chain combines TRBV5-1 with TRBJ1-1; 8 bases are shared with TRBD1. Germline V gives CDR1 SGHRS, CDR2 YFSETQ. The CDR3 loop spans 17 amino acids. V lost 2 bases to trimming and J lost 0 bases; unmatched junction nucleotides: 9. CDR3 amino acids: CASSFTGTGYMNTEAFF. CDR3 DNA: TGCGCCAGCAGCTTCACCGGGACAGGTTACATGAACACTGAAGCTTTCTTT.

The chain is built from TRBV2 and TRBJ2-7; 13 nucleotides agree with TRBD2. Germline V lookup: CDR1 SNHLY, CDR2 FYNNEI. V gave up 4 bases and J gave up 2 bases; unmatched junction bases: 5. This CDR3 comprises 16 residues. CDR3 DNA: TGTGCCAGCAGTGTAACACTAGCGGGAGGGCCCTACGAGCAGTACTTC. It specifies CASSVTLAGGPYEQYF.

The rearrangement uses TRBV19 and TRBJ2-7, with D tentatively TRBD1 (5 bases). The CDR3 contains 15 residues. V was pared by 1 base and J by 5 bases, with 15 bases between. The V gene's germline CDR1 is LNHDA and CDR2 SQIVND (reference sequence). The CDR3 region has the DNA TGTGCCAGTAGTATAGCTAAGGGGTTCACCCACGAGCAGTACTTC. Amino acid sequence: CASSIAKGFTHEQYF. The entire variable domain, with the rest obtained from reference TRBV19 and TRBJ2-7, is as follows: DGGITQSPKYLFRKEGQNVTLSCEQNLNHDAMYWYRQDPGQGLRLIYYSQIVNDFQKGDIAEGYSVSREKKESFPLTVTSAQKNPTAFYLCASSIAKGFTHEQYFGPGTRLTVT.

This chain uses TRBV11-2 with TRBJ2-5; 7 bases line up with TRBD1. The germline CDR1 and CDR2 sequences are SGHAT and FQNNGV. This CDR3 is built from 17 residues. V shed 1 base, J shed 4 bases, and the junction held 12 bases outside the gene matches. The CDR3 sequence: CASSLAGQGVHGETQYF. The CDR3 DNA is TGTGCCAGCAGCTTAGCGGGGCAGGGGGTCCACGGAGAGACCCAGTACTTC.

This clone was seen once. This rearrangement joins TRBV7-6 to TRBJ1-2; possible D gene TRBD1, 6 bases. Germline V gene lookup returns CDR1 SGHVS and CDR2 FNYEAQ. V was cut by 11 bases and J by 2 bases, with 18 bases left in between. CDR3 length: 14 amino acids. The CDR3 DNA reads TGTGCCGGGGGAACGGGGGCGAAAAACTATGGCTACACCTTC. Its translation is CAGGTGAKNYGYTF.